A single sample gave rise to the 8 T cell receptor beta chains below, sequenced in a study of T cell repertoires in cytomegalovirus infection. A single record per CDR3 protein comes from TCRdb applying MiXCR to the reads. This table holds 110,000 to 150,000 distinct CDR3 sequences, about 31% found once. These TCRs' antigens remain unknown. The sequences come from CD8+ T cells from cultured PBMCs, collected from culture after CMV antigen stimulation. Receptors were obtained from a human donor in good health (CMV status not recorded). Some clones in this sample may be carry-over from other donors' samples.

The chain recombines TRBV27 with TRBJ2-7; TRBD2 aligns across 8 bases. This CDR3 is built from 15 residues. The germline CDR1 and CDR2 sequences are MNHEY and SMNVEV (reference sequence). V trimming: 5 bases; J trimming: 2 bases; junction bases outside the gene matches: 8. The CDR3 DNA sequence: TGTGCCAGCAGTCCCAGGGGTAGCGGGGCCTACGAGCAGTACTTC. Protein sequence: CASSPRGSGAYEQYF.

This clonotype has a count of ten or more. J is TRBJ2-5 and V is TRBV7-2; TRBD1 aligns across 7 bases. This CDR3 region has 14 residues. Germline V gene lookup returns CDR1 SGHTA and CDR2 FQGNSA. V was pared by 4 bases and J by 4 bases, with 6 bases of the junction left unmatched. The CDR3 nucleotides are TGTGCCAGCAGCTGGGGGACAGTACGAGAGACCCAGTACTTC. Translated: CASSWGTVRETQYF.

This clonotype was seen many times. The rearrangement links TRBV28 to TRBJ1-1; 7 nucleotides align to TRBD1. CDR3 length: 14 residues. Germline assignment: CDR1 MDHEN and CDR2 SYDVKM. The ends lost 8 bases at V and 4 bases at J; junction bases unmatched: 10. This chain's CDR3 is CASGLTGARTEAFF. CDR3 sequence (DNA): TGTGCCAGCGGATTAACAGGGGCGCGCACTGAAGCTTTCTTT. The variable domain in full, with the rest retrieved from reference TRBV28 and TRBJ1-1, is DVKVTQSSRYLVKRTGEKVFLECVQDMDHENMFWYRQDPGLGLRLIYFSYDVKMKEKGDIPEGYSVSREKKERFSLILESASTNQTSMYLCASGLTGARTEAFFGQGTRLTVV.

This clonotype was seen many times. The chain joins TRBV28 to TRBJ1-1; D is possibly TRBD1 (6 bases). Germline values: CDR1 MDHEN, CDR2 SYDVKM. The CDR3 extends over 13 amino acids. The V end was cut by 7 bases, the J end by 5 bases, with 14 bases between. Written as DNA, the CDR3 is TGTGCCAGCACGCCCGGGGGCGGGACTGAAGCTTTCTTT. Translating it yields CASTPGGGTEAFF.

This rearrangement joins TRBV11-2 to TRBJ1-2; TRBD1 might be the D (6 bases). V dropped 3 bases and J dropped 3 bases, with 8 bases sitting between them. Germline values: CDR1 SGHAT, CDR2 FQNNGV. The CDR3 sequence is 13 residues long. The CDR3 region is CASSLRTDYGYTF. In DNA, the CDR3 is TGTGCCAGCAGCTTGCGGACAGACTATGGCTACACCTTC.

This chain links TRBV27 with TRBJ2-3; 11 nucleotides align to TRBD2. Germline CDR1 MNHEY, CDR2 SMNVEV (reference sequence). CDR3 length equals 15 residues. Losses at the gene ends were 5 bases for V and 1 base for J; bases not matched to a gene: 2. The CDR3 coding sequence is TGTGCCAGCAGTATACTAGCGGGGGGCACAGATACGCAGTATTTT. Amino acids: CASSILAGGTDTQYF.

This clonotype has a single count. The chain uses TRBV2 and TRBJ2-3; TRBD2 matches 9 bases. The germline gives CDR1 SNHLY, CDR2 FYNNEI. J was trimmed by 2 bases and V by 0 bases; bases with no gene match: 9. The CDR3 has 18 amino acids. The CDR3 reads CASSEARLAGPYTDTQYF. The CDR3 nucleotides read TGTGCCAGCAGTGAAGCCCGCCTAGCGGGGCCCTACACAGATACGCAGTATTTT.

Ten or more counts support this clonotype. The rearrangement links TRBV7-6 to TRBJ2-5; D could derive from TRBD1 or TRBD2 (5 bases each). The V end was cut by 5 bases, the J end by 1 base, with 17 bases between. This CDR3 region has 16 residues. Germline CDR1 reads SGHVS; CDR2 reads FNYEAQ. The CDR3 DNA reads as TGTGCCAGCAGCCGGGCCCGGGACGGAACCCAAGAGACCCAGTACTTC. Protein: CASSRARDGTQETQYF. The variable domain in full, completed from reference TRBV7-6 and TRBJ2-5, reads GAGVSQSPRYKVTKRGQDVALRCDPISGHVSLYWYRQALGQGPEFLTYFNYEAQQDKSGLPNDRFSAERPEGSISTLTIQRTEQRDSAMYRCASSRARDGTQETQYFGPGTRLLVL.